These T cell receptor beta chains were read from a single sample in a study of cytomegalovirus exposure and HLA in healthy donors. Data came from immunoSEQ multiplex PCR; TCRdb stores just in-frame clones and leaves some out. The repertoire holds some 75,000 clones, with roughly 96% as singletons. Sequences were obtained from PBMCs. All receptors come from a woman aged 18 to 35 in good health and CMV-seronegative. CDR3s include the opening cysteine and the closing phenylalanine or tryptophan. Fields, in order: D gene, clone size, V gene, J gene, CDR3 DNA, CDR3 protein. The D gene is left open where the match is weak. Where a row states a size, it is once, few, many or the class of an expanded clone; other rows omit it.

D: -
size: -
V: TRBV6-5
J: TRBJ2-7
DNA: TGTGCCAGCAGTTACGATATGGGGAGCTCCTACGAGCAGTACTTC
CDR3: CASSYDMGSSYEQYF

D: -
size: -
V: TRBV9
J: TRBJ1-5
DNA: TGTGCCAGCAGCGGAGACAGTTTTAATCAGCCCCAGCATTTT
CDR3: CASSGDSFNQPQHF

D: TRBD2
size: once
V: TRBV13
J: TRBJ2-3
DNA: TGTGCCAGCACCCCGGGTCGGAGCGGGAGTACAGATACGCAGTATTTT
CDR3: CASTPGRSGSTDTQYF

D: -
size: -
V: TRBV6-5
J: TRBJ2-3
DNA: TGTGCCAGCAGTTACGCGTTTTCAGATACGCAGTATTTT
CDR3: CASSYAFSDTQYF

D: TRBD1
size: -
V: TRBV19
J: TRBJ1-2
DNA: TGTGCCAGTAGTCCGGGACAGGGAAACTATGGCTACACCTTC
CDR3: CASSPGQGNYGYTF

D: -
size: -
V: TRBV6-1
J: TRBJ1-2
DNA: TGTGCCAGCAGTGGGGGGCGGCTCGGCTATGGCTACACCTTC
CDR3: CASSGGRLGYGYTF

D: -
size: -
V: TRBV6-5
J: TRBJ2-5
DNA: TGTGCCAGCGCGTACTTCAGGGGCCACACGGAGACCCAGTACTTC
CDR3: CASAYFRGHTETQYF

D: -
size: -
V: TRBV7-9
J: TRBJ1-4
DNA: TGTGCCAGCAGCTTATCGACTGGTTGGGGGACACCGGATGAAAAACTGTTTTTT
CDR3: CASSLSTGWGTPDEKLFF

D: TRBD2
size: -
V: TRBV5-6
J: TRBJ2-7
DNA: TGTGCCAGCAGCTCCACTAGCGACTCCTACGAGCAGTACTTC
CDR3: CASSSTSDSYEQYF

D: -
size: -
V: TRBV28
J: TRBJ2-1
DNA: TGTGCCAGCGGCGCTCATAGCATCTACAATGAGCAGTTCTTC
CDR3: CASGAHSIYNEQFF

D: TRBD2
size: -
V: TRBV7-2
J: TRBJ2-1
DNA: TGTGCCAGCAGGGGGAGCGGGAGCTCCTACAATGAGCAGTTCTTC
CDR3: CASRGSGSSYNEQFF

D: -
size: -
V: TRBV10-3
J: TRBJ1-2
DNA: TGTGCCATCCAAGACACAAACTATGGCTACACCTTC
CDR3: CAIQDTNYGYTF

D: -
size: -
V: TRBV4-2
J: TRBJ2-3
DNA: TGTGCCAGCAGCCAAAACATGGCAGATACGCAGTATTTT
CDR3: CASSQNMADTQYF

D: TRBD2
size: -
V: TRBV5-1
J: TRBJ2-5
DNA: TGCGCCAGCAGCTTGGACGTCGCGGGAGAAATTGAGACCCAGTACTTC
CDR3: CASSLDVAGEIETQYF

D: -
size: -
V: TRBV18
J: TRBJ1-1
DNA: TGTGCCAGCTCACCACCGACAGCTATGAACACTGAAGCTTTCTTT
CDR3: CASSPPTAMNTEAFF

D: -
size: -
V: TRBV9
J: TRBJ2-1
DNA: TGTGCCAGCAGCGTATGGCTAGCTGACACCTACAATGAGCAGTTCTTC
CDR3: CASSVWLADTYNEQFF

D: TRBD1
size: -
V: TRBV5-6
J: TRBJ2-7
DNA: TGTGCCAGCAGCTCCGGACAGGGCATCCTGTACTTC
CDR3: CASSSGQGILYF

D: -
size: -
V: TRBV14
J: TRBJ1-4
DNA: TGTGCCAGCACCTCCCCGCCCAGGGGAACTAATGAAAAACTGTTTTTT
CDR3: CASTSPPRGTNEKLFF

D: TRBD2
size: -
V: TRBV28
J: TRBJ2-7
DNA: TGTGCCAGCAGACGGAGCGGGAGCTCCTACGAGCAGTACTTC
CDR3: CASRRSGSSYEQYF

D: -
size: once
V: TRBV2
J: TRBJ2-7
DNA: TGTGCCAGCAACTTGGACAGAAACTACGAGCAGTACTTC
CDR3: CASNLDRNYEQYF

D: TRBD2
size: -
V: TRBV13
J: TRBJ2-3
DNA: TGTGCCAGCAGCTTAGGCGGGAGGGGGACCACAGATACGCAGTATTTT
CDR3: CASSLGGRGTTDTQYF

D: -
size: -
V: TRBV7-2
J: TRBJ1-1
DNA: TGTGCCAGCAGCTTCTGGCGGGAGTCGAACACTGAAGCTTTCTTT
CDR3: CASSFWRESNTEAFF

D: -
size: -
V: TRBV9
J: TRBJ2-2
DNA: TGTGCCAGCAGCGCAACCCCAGACTGGGAGCTGTTTTTT
CDR3: CASSATPDWELFF